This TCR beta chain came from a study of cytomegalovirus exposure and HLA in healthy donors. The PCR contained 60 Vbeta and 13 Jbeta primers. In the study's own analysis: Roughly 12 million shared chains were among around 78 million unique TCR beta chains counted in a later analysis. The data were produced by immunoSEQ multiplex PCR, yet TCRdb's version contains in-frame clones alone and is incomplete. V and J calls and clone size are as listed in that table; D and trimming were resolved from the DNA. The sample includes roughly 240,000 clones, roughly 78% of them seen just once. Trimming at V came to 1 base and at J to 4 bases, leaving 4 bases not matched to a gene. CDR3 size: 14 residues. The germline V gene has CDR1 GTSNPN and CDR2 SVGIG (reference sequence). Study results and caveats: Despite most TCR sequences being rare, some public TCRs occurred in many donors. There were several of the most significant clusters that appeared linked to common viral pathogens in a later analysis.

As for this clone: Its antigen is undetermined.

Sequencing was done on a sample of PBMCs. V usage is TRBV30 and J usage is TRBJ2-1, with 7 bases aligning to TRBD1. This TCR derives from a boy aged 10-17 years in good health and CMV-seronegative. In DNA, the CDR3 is TGTGCCTGGAGTGCGACAGGGCTATACAATGAGCAGTTCTTC. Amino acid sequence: CAWSATGLYNEQFF.